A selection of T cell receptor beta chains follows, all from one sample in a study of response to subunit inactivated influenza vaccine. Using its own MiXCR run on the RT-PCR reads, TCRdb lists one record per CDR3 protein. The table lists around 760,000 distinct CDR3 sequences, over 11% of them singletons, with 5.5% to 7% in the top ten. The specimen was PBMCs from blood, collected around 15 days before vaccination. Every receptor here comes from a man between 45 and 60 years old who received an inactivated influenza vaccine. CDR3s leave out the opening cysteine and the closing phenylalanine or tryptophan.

ASSLTTGSEQY	TRBV5-1	TRBJ2-7
ASSQDTSGGVDTQY	TRBV4-3	TRBJ2-3
SARLTRGGTGELF	TRBV20-1	TRBJ2-2
SVVGGVGGDRTEAF	TRBV29-1	TRBJ1-1
ASSYAVGGYT	TRBV6-2/TRBV6-3	TRBJ1-2
ASSQDLNFRVSQPQH	TRBV4-1	TRBJ1-5
ASSPGTSAEQF	TRBV7-8	TRBJ2-1
ASSPLASGSYNEQF	TRBV6-1	TRBJ2-1
ASSPTGTQPQH	TRBV5-1	TRBJ1-5
ASSPGTGGSGANVLT	TRBV6-2/TRBV6-3	TRBJ2-6
ASSTRQGGQYEQY	TRBV7-9	TRBJ2-7
ASSLGRVEAF	TRBV12-3/TRBV12-4	TRBJ1-1
ASSLATGTRSGTDTQY	TRBV5-1	TRBJ2-3
ASSQDFWDRNNGELF	TRBV4-3	TRBJ2-2
ASSKTDSRSQH	TRBV19	TRBJ1-5
ASSQDRGGRGGSYEQY	TRBV4-3	TRBJ2-7
SVWGIGANVLT	TRBV29-1	TRBJ2-6
SAIASRETQY	TRBV20-1	TRBJ2-5
ASQTGGTEAF	TRBV28	TRBJ1-1
ASSLTSGGAGSYNEQF	TRBV11-2	TRBJ2-1
ASSQRVEQF	TRBV3-1	TRBJ2-1
ASSLVVGAGVNEQF	TRBV5-1	TRBJ2-1
ASSAGQGSNEQY	TRBV9	TRBJ2-7
ASRRTGTGVGEQY	TRBV2	TRBJ2-7
ASSSKSGLLYEQY	TRBV6-5	TRBJ2-7
ASSPGVAGTGELF	TRBV12-3/TRBV12-4	TRBJ2-2
ASSQPNVRGGEKLF	TRBV14	TRBJ1-4
ASSLGQYSTDTQY	TRBV5-5	TRBJ2-3
ATRGTSPPDTQY	TRBV24-1	TRBJ2-3
SVVSRSSYEQY	TRBV29-1	TRBJ2-7
ASSLEGWGVSYEQY	TRBV11-2	TRBJ2-7
ATTQDTGASYGYT	TRBV3-1	TRBJ1-2
ASSYAGTVNEQF	TRBV6-5	TRBJ2-1
SARAGTSGRYEQY	TRBV20-1	TRBJ2-7
AITQGPGAGTEAF	TRBV10-3	TRBJ1-1
ASRETGAAGGYNEQF	TRBV25-1	TRBJ2-1
ASSSLAGGPGEQY	TRBV7-2	TRBJ2-7
ASSAGVGGYEQY	TRBV5-5	TRBJ2-7
SVDGTGRQETQY	TRBV29-1	TRBJ2-5
ASSKQISSYNEQF	TRBV5-1	TRBJ2-1
ASRPLERETQY	TRBV6-2/TRBV6-3	TRBJ2-5
ASSPGHYGNYEQY	TRBV5-4	TRBJ2-7
ASSRVWLGDEQF	TRBV19	TRBJ2-1
ASSFGQSGEQY	TRBV7-8	TRBJ2-7
ATSRDTGLGDTQY	TRBV18	TRBJ2-3
ASSQLGTGKIYGYT	TRBV4-3	TRBJ1-2
ATSDLSGRAWVQF	TRBV24-1	TRBJ2-1
ASSSMPGNTIY	TRBV28	TRBJ1-3
ASSLRTGIGTEAF	TRBV12-3/TRBV12-4	TRBJ1-1
ASSTQQGNTEAF	TRBV6-2/TRBV6-3	TRBJ1-1
ASIGSGGYNEQF	TRBV25-1	TRBJ2-1
ASSPPVYGTGTMAKNIQY	TRBV11-2	TRBJ2-4
SATIQGVAYEQY	TRBV20-1	TRBJ2-7
ASSQVGGRAVEQY	TRBV4-2	TRBJ2-7